This T cell receptor (beta chain) comes out of a study of shared clonotypes between healthy human individuals (dated by TCRdb to the early 2020s). About the study as a whole: The cohort comprised two women and a few men aged 18 to 49 years. To estimate repertoire size and how much clonotype sharing occurs between individuals, the study deeply sequenced the blood TCR repertoires of roughly 5 healthy adults. Per donor, leukapheresis produced somewhere between about 0.8 and 9 billion PBMCs. Per donor, three plates each were used for CD4 naive and CD4 memory, two for CD8 naive, and one for CD8 memory. Different laboratories and diverse techniques were used to prepare libraries and sequence TCR repertoires, to increase sequencing depth and limit assay-specific biases.

Points the paper makes about the study in general: Only blood was sampled, and tissue TCR repertoires likely differ from those in blood. Based on pairwise subsampling, the degree of clonotype sharing among donors was expected to be affected by sequencing depth. Because the study included only a small number of donors, the genetic and exposure-history diversity represented was limited. Clonotypes shared by all four sorted-subset donors showed higher generation probabilities than non-shared clonotypes. Sharing across a handful of donors was observed for about 5% of naive CD4, over 3% of naive CD8, roughly 2.4% of memory CD4, and about 0.38% of memory CD8 clonotypes. Naive subsets generally had larger estimated clonotype richness than memory subsets did. Incomplete sequencing was indicated by rarefaction of sorted-subset datasets, despite the large sequencing depth.

The donors were healthy, HIV-negative adults who had no recently reported acute infections or vaccinations. Every donor was a Caucasian adult residing in Nashville, Tennessee, USA. Magnetic negative selection was used to enrich CD4+ T cells, after which naive cells were positively selected on CD45RA and the negative fraction became the memory subset. Blood was collected by leukapheresis, and PBMCs were isolated by Ficoll-Histopaque density gradient centrifugation and then cryopreserved in liquid nitrogen vapor phase. Analytical flow cytometry was used to check the purity and quantity of every magnetically sorted T cell population. Genomic DNA was isolated from every sorted fraction and measured by UV absorbance on a Nanodrop 2000c. Using the deep immunoSEQ assay, multiplex PCR amplified TCR CDR3 regions from genomic DNA. Extracted genomic DNA from each cell subset was spread evenly across all wells of several immunoSEQ 96-well plates, with each plate serving as a replicate. For sorted subsets, each replicate PCR was loaded with approximately 200 ng genomic DNA, equivalent to about 33,000 T cell genomes. The purified libraries were quantified using a Qubit 3.0 fluorometer, sized with a Bioanalyzer 2100, and then quantified again using the KAPA Library Quantification kit. Every immunoSEQ 96-well plate was sequenced on a dedicated single-read 150-cycle Illumina NextSeq 550 flow cell. Per the source publication's procedure: Because the immunoSEQ output included only junctional sequences and no quality scores, the filtering could not be the same as the filtering used for full-length reads. Sequences were annotated with PyIR, a Python wrapper for IgBLAST v1.9, using IMGT germline references to assign V/J genes and CDR3. Reads were filtered out if the reads had weak V/J assignments (E-value above 1e-6), no CDR3, stop codons, out-of-frame junctions, or ambiguous translated residues. V3J clonotypes were defined as sequences sharing an identical inferred V gene, J gene, and CDR3 amino acid sequence. Percentage overlap between repertoires was computed as shared unique clonotypes divided by the size of the smaller repertoire. Three approaches were used to assess repertoire richness: RTK rarefaction, the Chao1 estimator, and Recon v2.1 estimates of unobserved clonotypes. OLGA was used to compute generation probabilities for all TCRbeta clonotypes that the gDNA method yielded from a few donors. Not all clones reach the TCRdb copy of this immuneACCESS table, which keeps in-frame sequences only. Checked studies attribute under half of the gap to unresolved V genes and leave the rest unexplained. Clone size and the V and J calls come from that table; the DNA yielded D and trimming. The sample profile shows approximately 2,000,000 clones; 80% to 95% of them were found once. The top ten hold around 0.35% of the sample.

Concerning this clone itself: Its binding antigen is unknown. Per-nucleotide qualities are absent, and no much larger clonotype sits a single base away.

A distance of 10 bases separates the germline ends of V and J, which lose 6 bases and 5 bases respectively. CDR1 and CDR2 (MNHNY, SVGAGI) derive from the germline V gene (reference sequence). Inclusive of the bounding cysteine and phenylalanine, the CDR3 is 12 residues long. This entry keeps only the CDR3 DNA: 36 bases, framed from base 1. The sequence links TRBV6-6 to TRBJ1-2; the D segment could be TRBD1, given 5 matching bases. Material for sequencing was naive CD4+ T cells from PBMCs. In the paper's terms, the cell subset or site label means: CD45RA+ positively selected. This receptor was taken from a man between 18 and 35 years old in good health. Some clones in this sample may be carry-over from other donors' samples. CDR3 loop: CASRPGSYGYTF. The sequence in DNA is TGTGCCAGCAGACCAGGGAGTTATGGCTACACCTTC.